Following are 16 T cell receptor beta chains from one sample sequenced in a study of T cell responses to AZD1222 COVID-19 vaccine. TCRdb's copy holds only in-frame clones and misses some; the assay was immunoSEQ multiplex PCR. Among 100,000 to 150,000 clones listed, about nine tenths were seen once. The sequencing here drew on peripheral blood, taken on day 0 of AZD1222 vaccination. These receptors were collected from an adult in good health.

The J gene is TRBJ1-2, the V gene TRBV4-3; a weak D match, TRBD1 (5 bases). CDR3 length: 12 amino acids. The V end was cut by 1 base, the J end by 8 bases, with 8 bases between. Germline V lookup: CDR1 LGHNA, CDR2 YSLEER. CDR3 sequence: CASSQVGRGYTF. CDR3 coding DNA: TGCGCCAGCAGCCAAGTGGGGCGCGGCTACACCTTC.

The chain combines TRBV19 with TRBJ1-1; D may be TRBD1 (5 bases). V was pared by 1 base and J by 2 bases, with 8 bases between. Germline assignment: CDR1 LNHDA and CDR2 SQIVND (reference sequence). CDR3 size: 14 residues. This chain's CDR3 is CASSIGGINTEAFF. CDR3 bases: TGTGCCAGTAGTATAGGGGGGATCAACACTGAAGCTTTCTTT.

The chain has TRBV5-1 and TRBJ1-3; possibly TRBD1 for D (6 bases). Trimming pared 3 bases from V and 3 bases from J, leaving 16 bases between. Germline CDR1 is SGHRS and CDR2 is YFSETQ. The CDR3 loop spans 16 amino acids. The DNA for the CDR3 is TGCGCCAGCAGCTCCCAAGGGGGTAGTAGTGGAAACACCATATATTTT. The encoded protein is CASSSQGGSSGNTIYF.

The chain recombines TRBV12-5 with TRBJ2-2, with 11 bases fitting TRBD1. CDR1 is LGHNT and CDR2 is FRNRAP in the germline V gene. CDR3 size: 16 residues. Trimming cost V 5 bases and J 3 bases; bases outside gene matches: 5. CDR3 amino acids: CASGRTGGPYTGELFF. As DNA, the CDR3 is TGTGCTAGTGGTAGGACAGGGGGCCCGTACACCGGGGAGCTGTTTTTT. Complete variable domain (other parts from reference TRBV12-5 and TRBJ2-2): DARVTQTPRHKVTEMGQEVTMRCQPILGHNTVFWYRQTMMQGLELLAYFRNRAPLDDSGMPKDRFSAEMPDATLATLKIQPSEPRDSAVYFCASGRTGGPYTGELFFGEGSRLTVL.

This clone was seen once. This chain connects TRBV7-2 to TRBJ1-2; D ambiguous. V dropped 2 bases and J dropped 8 bases, with 9 bases sitting between them. The CDR3 spans 12 residues. Germline CDR1 and CDR2: SGHTA and FQGNSA. CDR3 sequence: CASSLLKFGYTF. The CDR3 DNA sequence: TGTGCCAGCAGCTTATTAAAGTTCGGCTACACCTTC.

The sample holds one count of this clone. The chain has TRBV2 and TRBJ2-5, with 10 nucleotides matching TRBD1. The germline gives CDR1 SNHLY, CDR2 FYNNEI. J gave up 2 bases and V 8 bases, and 5 bases lay outside the gene matches. The CDR3 totals 14 residues. CDR3 sequence (DNA): TGTGCCAGCTACCGGGACAGGGGTCAAGAGACCCAGTACTTC. This codes for CASYRDRGQETQYF.

The gene calls are TRBV4-3 and TRBJ1-1, with no clear D. The CDR3 loop spans 14 amino acids. Germline lookup yields CDR1 LGHNA and CDR2 YSLEER. V was cut by 6 bases and J by 5 bases, with 16 bases left in between. The CDR3 sequence: CASRFSTAKTEAFF. The CDR3 DNA follows: TGCGCCAGCAGATTTTCGACGGCTAAAACTGAAGCTTTCTTT.

This rearrangement joins TRBV15 to TRBJ1-1; 9 bases align to TRBD1. This CDR3 has 17 residues. Losses at the gene ends were 3 bases for V and 1 base for J; bases not matched to a gene: 9. In germline, CDR1 is LNHNV, CDR2 YYDKDF (reference sequence). The CDR3 region has the DNA TGTGCCACCAGCAGGACGAGACAGGGGGATAGGAACACTGAAGCTTTCTTT. It yields the protein CATSRTRQGDRNTEAFF.

The V and J genes are TRBV7-2 and TRBJ1-2; D is undetermined. Looked up from germline, CDR1 is SGHTA and CDR2 is FQGNSA. Trimming cost V 5 bases and J 0 bases, with 10 bases left between them. This CDR3 region has 14 residues. In DNA, the CDR3 is TGTGCCAGCAGCCCCTACTCTCCTAACTATGGCTACACCTTC. Residues: CASSPYSPNYGYTF.

This CDR3 is CASSYRQGSSYEQYF. CDR3 bases: TGTGCCAGCAGCTACCGACAGGGGAGCTCCTACGAGCAGTACTTC. The gene calls are TRBV6-5 and TRBJ2-7, with 8 bases that match TRBD1. Germline CDR1 and CDR2: MNHEY and SVGAGI. V gave up 6 bases and J gave up 0 bases; unmatched junction bases: 7. There are 15 residues in the CDR3.

This chain links TRBV4-1 with TRBJ2-5, with D possibly TRBD2 on 6 matching bases. V was clipped by 4 bases and J by 12 bases, with 27 bases between them. Germline V lookup: CDR1 MGHRA, CDR2 YSYEKL. This CDR3 contains 16 residues. CDR3 nucleotide sequence: TGCGCCAGCAGCCCCAGTGGGGTAGCGATCCCCGGAGGGGAGTACTTC. It translates to CASSPSGVAIPGGEYF.

This clone was detected only a few times. The chain joins TRBV5-6 to TRBJ1-2; a possible D gene is TRBD1 (6 bases). This CDR3 has 14 amino acids. Deletions cut 0 bases from V and 2 bases from J, with 8 bases between. CDR1 SGHDT and CDR2 YYEEEE come from the germline V gene. CDR3 sequence reads: CASSLEGENYGYTF. In DNA form, the CDR3 reads TGTGCCAGCAGCTTGGAGGGGGAGAACTATGGCTACACCTTC.

V is TRBV25-1 and J is TRBJ1-4; maybe TRBD1 (5 bases). This CDR3 is 16 amino acids long. Germline V gene data show CDR1 as MGHDK and CDR2 as SYGVNS. Trimming stripped 1 base from V and 8 bases from J, with 17 bases between. This CDR3 is CASSELGTPGTEKLFF. Written as DNA, the CDR3 is TGTGCCAGCAGTGAATTAGGGACCCCGGGGACCGAAAAACTGTTTTTT.

This clone showed up just a few times. CDR3: CASSLEGGLGEAFF. CDR3 nucleotide sequence: TGTGCCAGCAGCTTGGAAGGAGGGCTGGGGGAAGCTTTCTTT. This chain joins TRBV7-9 and TRBJ1-1; no clear D. Trimming took off 3 bases at V and 8 bases at J, with 16 bases between the two ends. Germline loops: CDR1 SEHNR, CDR2 FQNEAQ (reference sequence). This CDR3 is built from 14 residues. The variable domain in full, with the rest retrieved from reference TRBV7-9 and TRBJ1-1, is DTGVSQNPRHKITKRGQNVTFRCDPISEHNRLYWYRQTLGQGPEFLTYFQNEAQLEKSRLLSDRFSAERPKGSFSTLEIQRTEQGDSAMYLCASSLEGGLGEAFFGQGTRLTVV.

CDR3 sequence (DNA): TGTGCCAGCAGCCAAGGCGGAACTCTAAGGGGCTACACCTTC. It codes for CASSQGGTLRGYTF. This chain uses TRBV4-2 with TRBJ1-2; no reliable D call. V gave up 1 base and J gave up 8 bases, with 14 bases separating them. CDR1 is LGHNA, CDR2 YNFKEQ, per germline. This CDR3 spans 14 amino acids.

This chain uses TRBV29-1 with TRBJ1-2, with TRBD1 identical over 9 bases. V was pared by 6 bases and J by 2 bases, with 7 bases of the junction left unmatched. Looked up from germline, CDR1 is SQVTM and CDR2 is ANQGSEA. CDR3 length: 14 residues. The CDR3 here is CSVANDRGNYGYTF. CDR3 sequence (DNA): TGCAGCGTAGCAAACGACAGGGGGAACTATGGCTACACCTTC.